The clone carrying this TCR beta chain appeared many times. This entry is derived from a study of T-cell reconstitution after alpha-beta-depleted transplantation in children. This sample's TCRbeta library carried unique molecular identifier barcodes. MiXCR, run by TCRdb on the PCR reads, gives a single entry per CDR3 protein. This table has 600,000 to 700,000 distinct CDR3 sequences, 15% to 20% appearing once. Germline assignment: CDR1 SQVTM and CDR2 ANQGSEA. The CDR3 length is 17 residues. The J segment lost 0 bases and the V segment lost 5 bases, leaving 8 bases of the junction unmatched. Sequenced here: PBMCs from the stem cell graft donor, sampled from the stem cell graft. The rearrangement links TRBV29-1 to TRBJ2-6; 9 bases line up with TRBD1. The origin of this receptor is a human donor who donated a stem cell graft to a child with acute myeloid leukemia. The CDR3 reads CSVLSQGAPSGANVLTF. The CDR3 DNA sequence: TGCAGCGTTCTATCACAGGGGGCCCCCTCTGGGGCCAACGTCCTGACTTTC. The full variable domain, in which reference TRBV29-1 and TRBJ2-6 provide the parts outside the CDR3, is SAVISQKPSRDICQRGTSLTIQCQVDSQVTMMFWYRQQPGQSLTLIATANQGSEATYESGFVIDKFPISRPNLTFSTLTVSNMSPEDSSIYLCSVLSQGAPSGANVLTFGAGSRLTVL.